This T cell receptor beta chain stems from a study of blood T cells in healthy people across ages. This clonotype showed up just a few times. Its antigen is unidentified. Primers used in a second PCR of about 7 to 12 cycles were a sample-barcoded 5' primer and a J-beta primer mix. TCRdb reanalysed the 5' RACE reads using MiXCR and keeps one entry per CDR3 protein. The sample holds around 1,800,000 distinct CDR3 sequences; roughly two fifths are singletons and the top ten take roughly 24%. The study, taken as a whole, reports: The CMV status of each donor remained undetermined, and this could have confounded shifts in expanded clonotypes. A roughly linear fall in TCR beta diversity per million T cells was seen with increasing age. The authors considered diversity estimates from one million T cells to be underestimates.

About 10 milliliters of peripheral blood were drawn from each donor into EDTA-treated tubes. CDR3 length: 14 residues. V lost 6 bases, J lost 5 bases, and 16 bases lay in between. J is TRBJ1-1 and V is TRBV12-3 or TRBV12-4; D unclear. The sample taken for sequencing was blood. The source is a human donor in good health. The CDR3 sequence is CASSLVWAKTEAFF. The CDR3 DNA reads TGTGCCAGCAGCCTGGTGTGGGCAAAGACTGAAGCTTTCTTT.